This T cell receptor beta chain was identified during a study of blood T cell repertoires in COVID-19. Sequencing was performed with immunoSEQ multiplex PCR; in TCRdb, only in-frame clones are kept and a portion is missing. The sample records a few hundred thousand clones, about 88% being singletons. The specimen was peripheral blood. This sequence originates from a woman aged 40 to 55 who had recovered from COVID-19.

The chain's CDR3 is CASRPDSEGYTF. As DNA, the CDR3 is TGTGCCAGCAGACCGGACAGCGAAGGCTACACCTTC. This chain uses TRBV2 with TRBJ1-2, with D possibly matching TRBD1 (6 bases). The CDR3 is 12 residues long. Per the germline V gene, CDR1 is SNHLY and CDR2 is FYNNEI. The ends were cut back, 6 bases at V and 8 bases at J, with 13 bases in the middle.